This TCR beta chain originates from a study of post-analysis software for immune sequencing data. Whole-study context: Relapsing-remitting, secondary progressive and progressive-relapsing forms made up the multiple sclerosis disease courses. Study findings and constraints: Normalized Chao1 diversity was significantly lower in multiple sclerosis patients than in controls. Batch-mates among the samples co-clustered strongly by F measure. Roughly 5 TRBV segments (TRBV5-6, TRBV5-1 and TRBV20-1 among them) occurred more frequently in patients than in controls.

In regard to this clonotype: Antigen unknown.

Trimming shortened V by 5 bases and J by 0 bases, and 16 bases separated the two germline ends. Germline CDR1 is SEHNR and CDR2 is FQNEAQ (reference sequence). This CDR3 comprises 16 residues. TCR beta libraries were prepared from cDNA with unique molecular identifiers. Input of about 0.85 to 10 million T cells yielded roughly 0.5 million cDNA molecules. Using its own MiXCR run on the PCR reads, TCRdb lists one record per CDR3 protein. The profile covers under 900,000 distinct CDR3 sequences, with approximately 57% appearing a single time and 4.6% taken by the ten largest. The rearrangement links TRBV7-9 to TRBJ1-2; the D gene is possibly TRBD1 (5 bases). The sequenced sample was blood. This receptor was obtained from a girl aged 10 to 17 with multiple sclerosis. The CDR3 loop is CASSPWDGDANYGYTF. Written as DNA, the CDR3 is TGTGCCAGCAGCCCCTGGGACGGAGATGCTAACTATGGCTACACCTTC.